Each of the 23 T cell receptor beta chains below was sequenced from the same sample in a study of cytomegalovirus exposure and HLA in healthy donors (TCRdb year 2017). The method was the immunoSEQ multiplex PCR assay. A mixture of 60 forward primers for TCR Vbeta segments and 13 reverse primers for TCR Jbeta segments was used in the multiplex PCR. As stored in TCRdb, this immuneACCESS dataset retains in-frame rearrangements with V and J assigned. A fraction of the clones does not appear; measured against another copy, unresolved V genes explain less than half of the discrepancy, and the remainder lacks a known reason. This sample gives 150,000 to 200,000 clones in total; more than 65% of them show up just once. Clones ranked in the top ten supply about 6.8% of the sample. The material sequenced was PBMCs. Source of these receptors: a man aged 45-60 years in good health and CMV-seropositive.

Here the CDR3 DNA reads TGTGCCAGCAGCAACTACGGGAGGGGGCAAGAGACCCAGTACTTC. Translated: CASSNYGRGQETQYF. The chain employs TRBV5-8 and TRBJ2-5; TRBD2 matches at 8 bases. Per the germline V gene, CDR1 is SGHTS and CDR2 is YDEGEE. This CDR3 contains 15 residues. Trimming took 4 bases from V and 2 from J; bases not matched to a gene: 7.

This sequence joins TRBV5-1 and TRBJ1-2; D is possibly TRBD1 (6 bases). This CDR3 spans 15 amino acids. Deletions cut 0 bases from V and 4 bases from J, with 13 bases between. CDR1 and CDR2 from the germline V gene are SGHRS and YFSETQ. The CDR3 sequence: CASSLGTAELYGYTF. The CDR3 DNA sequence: TGCGCCAGCAGCTTGGGGACAGCCGAACTCTATGGCTACACCTTC.

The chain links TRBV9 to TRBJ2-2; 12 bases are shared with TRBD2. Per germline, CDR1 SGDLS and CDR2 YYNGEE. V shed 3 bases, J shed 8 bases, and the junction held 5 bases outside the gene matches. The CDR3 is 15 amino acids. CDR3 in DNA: TGTGCCAGCAGCGACGGACTAGCGGGACTGGGGGAGCTGTTTTTT. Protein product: CASSDGLAGLGELFF. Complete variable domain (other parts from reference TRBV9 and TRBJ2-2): DSGVTQTPKHLITATGQRVTLRCSPRSGDLSVYWYQQSLDQGLQFLIQYYNGEERAKGNILERFSAQQFPDLHSELNLSSLELGDSALYFCASSDGLAGLGELFFGEGSRLTVL.

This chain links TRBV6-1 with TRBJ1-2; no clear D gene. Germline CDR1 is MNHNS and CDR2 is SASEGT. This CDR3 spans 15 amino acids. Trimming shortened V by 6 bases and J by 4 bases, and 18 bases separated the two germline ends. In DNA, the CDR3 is TGTGCCAGCAGCCACGGGCAGGAGGCCCGCTATGGCTACACCTTC. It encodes CASSHGQEARYGYTF.

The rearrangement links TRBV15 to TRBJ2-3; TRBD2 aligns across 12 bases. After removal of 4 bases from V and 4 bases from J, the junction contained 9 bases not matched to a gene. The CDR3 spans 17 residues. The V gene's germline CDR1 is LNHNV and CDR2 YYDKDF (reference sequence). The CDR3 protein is CATSKSSGRALSDTQYF. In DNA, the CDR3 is TGTGCCACCAGCAAGTCTAGCGGGAGGGCCTTGTCAGATACGCAGTATTTT.

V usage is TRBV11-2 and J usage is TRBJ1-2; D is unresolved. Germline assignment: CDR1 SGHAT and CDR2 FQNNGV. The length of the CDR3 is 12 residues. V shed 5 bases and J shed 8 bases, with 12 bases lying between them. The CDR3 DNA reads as TGTGCCAGCAGCCTCCGGGGTGACGGCTACACCTTC. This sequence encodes CASSLRGDGYTF.

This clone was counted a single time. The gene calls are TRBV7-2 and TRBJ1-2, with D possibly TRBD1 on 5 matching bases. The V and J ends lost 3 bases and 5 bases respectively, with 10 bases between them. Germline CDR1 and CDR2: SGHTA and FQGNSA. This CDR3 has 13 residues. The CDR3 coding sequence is TGTGCCAGCAGCTTTCGCAGGGCGTATGGCTACACCTTC. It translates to CASSFRRAYGYTF.

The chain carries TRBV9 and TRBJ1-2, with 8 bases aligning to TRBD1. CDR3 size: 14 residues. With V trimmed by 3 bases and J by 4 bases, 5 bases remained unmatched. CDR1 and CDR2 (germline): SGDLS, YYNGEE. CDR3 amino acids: CASSAGQGAYGYTF. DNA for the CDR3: TGTGCCAGCAGCGCCGGACAGGGAGCCTATGGCTACACCTTC. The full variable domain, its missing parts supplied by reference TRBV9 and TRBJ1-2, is DSGVTQTPKHLITATGQRVTLRCSPRSGDLSVYWYQQSLDQGLQFLIQYYNGEERAKGNILERFSAQQFPDLHSELNLSSLELGDSALYFCASSAGQGAYGYTFGSGTRLTVV.

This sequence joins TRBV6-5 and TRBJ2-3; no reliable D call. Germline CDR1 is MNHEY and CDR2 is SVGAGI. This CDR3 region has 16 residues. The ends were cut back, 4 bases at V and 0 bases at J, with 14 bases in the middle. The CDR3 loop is CASSSLPSASTDTQYF. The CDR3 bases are TGTGCCAGCAGTTCCCTCCCCAGTGCTAGCACAGATACGCAGTATTTT.

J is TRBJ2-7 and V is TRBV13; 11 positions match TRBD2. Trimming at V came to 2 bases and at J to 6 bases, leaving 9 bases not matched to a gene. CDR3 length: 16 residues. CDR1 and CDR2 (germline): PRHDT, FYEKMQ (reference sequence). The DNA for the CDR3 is TGTGCCAGCAGCTTAAAGACTAGCGGGAAACGGGGCGAGCAGTACGTC. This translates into CASSLKTSGKRGEQYV.

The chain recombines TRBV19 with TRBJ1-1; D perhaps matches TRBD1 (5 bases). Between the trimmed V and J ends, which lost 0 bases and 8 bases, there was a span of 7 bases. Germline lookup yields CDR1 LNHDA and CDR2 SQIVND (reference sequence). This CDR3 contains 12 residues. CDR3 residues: CASSIDGGEAFF. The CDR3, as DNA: TGTGCCAGTAGTATAGATGGGGGGGAAGCTTTCTTT.

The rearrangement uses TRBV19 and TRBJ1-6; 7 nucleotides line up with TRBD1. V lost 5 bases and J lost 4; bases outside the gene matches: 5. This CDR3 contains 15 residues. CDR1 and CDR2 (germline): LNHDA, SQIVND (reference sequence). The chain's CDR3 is CASSPRQGYNSPLHF. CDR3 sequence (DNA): TGTGCCAGTAGTCCCCGACAGGGTTATAATTCACCCCTCCACTTT.

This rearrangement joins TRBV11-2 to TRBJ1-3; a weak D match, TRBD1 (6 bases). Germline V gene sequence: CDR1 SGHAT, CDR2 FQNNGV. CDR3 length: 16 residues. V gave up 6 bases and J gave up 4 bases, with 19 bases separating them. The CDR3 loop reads CASSRQVPAAGNTIYF. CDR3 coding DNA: TGTGCCAGCAGTCGACAGGTGCCCGCTGCAGGAAACACCATATATTTT.

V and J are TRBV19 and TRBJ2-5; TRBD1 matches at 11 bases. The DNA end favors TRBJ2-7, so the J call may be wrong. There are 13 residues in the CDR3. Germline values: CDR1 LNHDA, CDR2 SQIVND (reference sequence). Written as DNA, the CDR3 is TGTGCCAGTAGGGGACAGGGGGGCTACGAGCAGTACTTC. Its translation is CASRGQGGYEQYF.

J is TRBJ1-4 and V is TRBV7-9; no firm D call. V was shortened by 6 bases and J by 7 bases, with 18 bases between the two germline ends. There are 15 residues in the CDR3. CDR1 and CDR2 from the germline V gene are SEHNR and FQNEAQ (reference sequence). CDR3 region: CASRPEFRASEKLFF. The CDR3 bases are TGTGCCAGCAGACCTGAGTTTCGAGCATCTGAAAAACTGTTTTTT. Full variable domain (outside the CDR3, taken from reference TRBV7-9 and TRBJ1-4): DTGVSQNPRHKITKRGQNVTFRCDPISEHNRLYWYRQTLGQGPEFLTYFQNEAQLEKSRLLSDRFSAERPKGSFSTLEIQRTEQGDSAMYLCASRPEFRASEKLFFGSGTQLSVL.

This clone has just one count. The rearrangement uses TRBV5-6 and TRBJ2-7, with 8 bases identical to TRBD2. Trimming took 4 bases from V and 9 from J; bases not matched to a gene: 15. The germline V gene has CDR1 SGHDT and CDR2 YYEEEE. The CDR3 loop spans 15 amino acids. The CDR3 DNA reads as TGTGCCAGCAGCAATCTAGCGGGCGGTGCCGTTTGGCAGTACGTC. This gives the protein CASSNLAGGAVWQYV.

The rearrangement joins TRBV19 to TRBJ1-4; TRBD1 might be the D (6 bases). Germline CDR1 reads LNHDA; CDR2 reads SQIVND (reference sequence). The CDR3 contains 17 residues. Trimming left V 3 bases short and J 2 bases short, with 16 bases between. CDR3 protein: CASSMDSFVATNEKLFF. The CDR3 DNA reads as TGTGCCAGTAGTATGGACAGTTTTGTAGCTACTAATGAAAAACTGTTTTTT.

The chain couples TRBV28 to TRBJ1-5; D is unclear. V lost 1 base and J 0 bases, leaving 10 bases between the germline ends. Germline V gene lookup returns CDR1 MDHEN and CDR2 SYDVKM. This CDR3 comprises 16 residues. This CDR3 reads CASSLSTHYSNQPQHF. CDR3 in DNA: TGTGCCAGCAGTTTATCGACACATTATAGCAATCAGCCCCAGCATTTT.

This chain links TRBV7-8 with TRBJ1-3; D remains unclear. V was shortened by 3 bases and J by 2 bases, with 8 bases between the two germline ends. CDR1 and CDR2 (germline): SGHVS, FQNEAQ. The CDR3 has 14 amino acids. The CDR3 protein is CASSFQQPGNTIYF. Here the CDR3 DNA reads TGTGCCAGCAGCTTTCAACAGCCTGGAAACACCATATATTTT.

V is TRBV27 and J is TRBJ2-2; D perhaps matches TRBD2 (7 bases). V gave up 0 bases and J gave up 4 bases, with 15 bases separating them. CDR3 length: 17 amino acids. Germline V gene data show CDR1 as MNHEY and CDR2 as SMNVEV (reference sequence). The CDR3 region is CASSLSMGGAGTGELFF. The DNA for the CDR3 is TGTGCCAGCAGTTTATCGATGGGGGGGGCGGGCACCGGGGAGCTGTTTTTT.

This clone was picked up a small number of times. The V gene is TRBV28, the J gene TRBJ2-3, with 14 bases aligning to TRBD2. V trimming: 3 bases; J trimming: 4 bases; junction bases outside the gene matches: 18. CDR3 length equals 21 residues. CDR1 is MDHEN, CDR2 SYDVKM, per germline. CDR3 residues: CASSLEGGETSGRAGADTQYF. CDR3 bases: TGTGCCAGCAGTTTGGAAGGGGGCGAGACTAGCGGGAGGGCCGGGGCAGATACGCAGTATTTT.

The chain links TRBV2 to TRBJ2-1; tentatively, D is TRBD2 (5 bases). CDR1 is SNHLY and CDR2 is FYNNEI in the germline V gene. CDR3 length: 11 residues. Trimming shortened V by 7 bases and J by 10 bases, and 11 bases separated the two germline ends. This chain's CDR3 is CASKASGEQFF. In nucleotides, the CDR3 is TGTGCCAGCAAAGCCAGCGGCGAGCAGTTCTTC.

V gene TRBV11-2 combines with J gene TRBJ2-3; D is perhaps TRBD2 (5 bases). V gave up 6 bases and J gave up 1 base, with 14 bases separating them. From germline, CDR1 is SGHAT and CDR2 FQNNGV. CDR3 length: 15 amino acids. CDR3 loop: CASRPGLARTDTQYF. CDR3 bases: TGTGCCAGCAGACCCGGACTGGCTCGCACAGATACGCAGTATTTT.